This TCR beta chain comes out of a study of Tregs in tolerant kidney transplant recipients. Study-level results: Expanding Tregs on activated donor B cells appeared to best identify donor-specific TCRbeta clones. Findings come from small patient numbers and require larger validation. No direct test of biological reproducibility was done here.

From germline, CDR1 is SGHTA and CDR2 FQGNSA. CDR3 size: 19 residues. Germline trimming cut 2 bases from V and 0 bases from J; bases unmatched to any gene: 9. Regarding this clone: The antigen remains undetermined.

The data were produced by immunoSEQ multiplex PCR, yet TCRdb's version contains in-frame clones alone and is incomplete. The sample contains 40,000 to 50,000 clones, 89% of which appear only once. The nonmyeloablative bone marrow transplants came from related graft donors, with transient mixed chimerism. Unstimulated Tregs (CD4+CD25+CD127-) and CD4+CD25- non-Tregs were sorted from PBMCs. The V call is TRBV7-2, the J call TRBJ2-1; 11 bases line up with TRBD2. The origin of this receptor is a human patient who received a combined kidney and bone marrow transplant. The T cells may come from the graft donor. This specimen was CD8+ T cells from blood (PBMCs), taken 12 months after the transplant. Written as DNA, the CDR3 is TGTGCCAGCAGCTTATTTCGACTAGCGGGGACAAGCTCCTACAATGAGCAGTTCTTC. Its protein is CASSLFRLAGTSSYNEQFF.